The 2 T cell receptor beta chains below come from one sample, sequenced in a study of CD8+ T cells in alopecia areata. Documented treatment: oral pan-JAK inhibitor, 5-10 mg twice daily. Investigators isolated RNA and reverse transcribed it into cDNA to act as the sequencing template. Sequenced by immunoSEQ multiplex PCR; TCRdb stores in-frame clones only, minus some. Among nearly 110,000 clones listed, 65% to 85% were seen once. The sequencing used CD8+ T cells sorted from blood, collected at week 24, from a patient treated with tofacitinib. The source is a human donor with alopecia areata.

V is TRBV29-1 and J is TRBJ2-3; 9 bases align to TRBD2. The CDR3 length is 15 residues. The germline V gene has CDR1 SQVTM and CDR2 ANQGSEA. The junction had 5 bases not matched to a gene; V was cut back by 4 bases and J by 0 bases. Written as DNA, the CDR3 is TGCAGCGTTGTTAAGCGGGGGGATAGCACAGATACGCAGTATTTT. It translates to CSVVKRGDSTDTQYF.

V and J are TRBV5-6 and TRBJ2-7; TRBD1 matches 7 bases. The CDR3 consists of 14 residues. Per the germline V gene, CDR1 is SGHDT and CDR2 is YYEEEE. The J segment lost 0 bases and the V segment lost 4 bases, leaving 4 bases of the junction unmatched. The CDR3 nucleotides are TGTGCCAGCAGCCAGACAGGGAACTCCTACGAGCAGTACTTC. This codes for CASSQTGNSYEQYF.